The 20 T cell receptor beta chains listed next were all sequenced from one sample in a study of Ad26.COV2.S vaccination and SARS-CoV-2 variants. Profiling relied on immunoSEQ multiplex PCR, and the TCRdb table lists in-frame clones only, not all of them. The data show about 680,000 clones, with about 90% seen just once and over 1.3% held by the top ten. Treatment specified: 15 to 20 received Ad26.COV2.S at low or high dose, single or two shots; a few received placebo; per-sample allocation not given. Sampling occurred on day 63 after the first vaccine or placebo injection. Sequenced here: peripheral blood, sampled in a trial of Ad26.COV2.S vaccine versus placebo. The receptors shown here come from a person aged 18 to 65 who received the Ad26.COV2.S COVID-19 vaccine or a placebo.

The chain employs TRBV7-9 and TRBJ2-2; D call uncertain. The CDR3 runs to 12 residues. Germline loops: CDR1 SEHNR, CDR2 FQNEAQ (reference sequence). V was cut by 4 bases and J by 6 bases, with 6 bases left in between. In nucleotides, the CDR3 is TGTGCCAGCAGCTACTCGGCCGGGGAGCTGTTTTTT. Residues: CASSYSAGELFF.

The CDR3 DNA sequence: TGTGCCAGCAGCTTCACACCAGGGACTGAAGCTTTCTTT. Translating gives CASSFTPGTEAFF. The chain employs TRBV7-2 and TRBJ1-1, with a weak D call TRBD1 (5 bases). The V end was cut by 3 bases, the J end by 5 bases, with 10 bases between. There are 13 residues in the CDR3. Germline CDR1 reads SGHTA; CDR2 reads FQGNSA.

The chain carries TRBV18 and TRBJ2-3; 10 bases are shared with TRBD1. J was trimmed by 5 bases and V by 3 bases; bases with no gene match: 8. CDR1 and CDR2 (germline): KGHSH, LQKENI. The CDR3 is made up of 16 amino acids. CDR3 sequence reads: CASSPSGQGRGDTQYF. The CDR3 DNA reads TGTGCCAGCTCACCGTCGGGACAGGGGAGGGGAGATACGCAGTATTTT.

The V gene is TRBV3-1 (or the pseudogene TRBV3-2), the J gene TRBJ1-3; D is undetermined. The CDR3 is 12 residues long. The germline V and J ends were trimmed by 2 bases and 4 bases, with 3 bases remaining between them. Per germline, CDR1 LGHDT and CDR2 YNNKEL (reference sequence). The CDR3 nucleotides read TGTGCCAGCAGCCAAATAGGAAACACCATATATTTT. It specifies CASSQIGNTIYF.

This chain uses TRBV5-1 with TRBJ2-7; no firm D call. The CDR3 has 11 residues. Germline assignment: CDR1 SGHRS and CDR2 YFSETQ. Between the trimmed V and J ends, which lost 6 bases and 0 bases, there was a span of 4 bases. The CDR3 coding sequence is TGCGCCAGCACAGACTCCTACGAGCAGTACTTC. It specifies CASTDSYEQYF. Based on the CDR3 plus reference TRBV5-1 and TRBJ2-7, the full variable domain is KAGVTQTPRYLIKTRGQQVTLSCSPISGHRSVSWYQQTPGQGLQFLFEYFSETQRNKGNFPGRFSGRQFSNSRSEMNVSTLELGDSALYLCASTDSYEQYFGPGTRLTVT.

V is TRBV6-1 and J is TRBJ2-1, with D perhaps matching TRBD1 (5 bases). Germline V gene lookup returns CDR1 MNHNS and CDR2 SASEGT. The CDR3 length is 13 residues. V lost 2 bases, J lost 5 bases, and 7 bases lay in between. The CDR3 is CASSESGNNEQFF. The CDR3, as DNA: TGTGCCAGCAGTGAATCAGGGAACAATGAGCAGTTCTTC.

The chain links TRBV25-1 to TRBJ1-6; TRBD1 agrees at 9 bases. After removal of 8 bases from V and 10 bases from J, the junction contained 6 bases not matched to a gene. The germline gives CDR1 MGHDK, CDR2 SYGVNS. This CDR3 is built from 13 residues. The CDR3 DNA reads as TGTGCCAGCGCCCGGGACAGGGAATCACCCCTCCACTTT. Its translation is CASARDRESPLHF.

The V gene is TRBV21-1, the J gene TRBJ1-1; the listed D gene, TRBD1, was not tested against the DNA. TRBV21-1 is a listed pseudogene. The CDR3 spans 14 residues. The CDR3 is CASSKGAGNTEAFF. In nucleotides, the CDR3 is TGTGCCAGCAGCAAAGGGGCAGGGAACACTGAAGCTTTCTTT.

The chain is built from TRBV5-1 and TRBJ2-7; D assignment may be TRBD1 or TRBD2 (6 bases each). V lost 7 bases, J lost 2 bases, and 19 bases lay in between. Germline CDR1 and CDR2: SGHRS and YFSETQ. The CDR3 is made up of 15 amino acids. CDR3 nucleotide sequence: TGCGCCAGCCAAATAACCGGGGGCCAAGCCTACGAGCAGTACTTC. Translating it yields CASQITGGQAYEQYF. The full variable domain, with the rest looked up from reference TRBV5-1 and TRBJ2-7, is KAGVTQTPRYLIKTRGQQVTLSCSPISGHRSVSWYQQTPGQGLQFLFEYFSETQRNKGNFPGRFSGRQFSNSRSEMNVSTLELGDSALYLCASQITGGQAYEQYFGPGTRLTVT.

The J gene is TRBJ2-7, the V gene TRBV21-1; TRBD1, the D gene given by the table, was not confirmed from the DNA. TRBV21-1 corresponds to a pseudogene. This CDR3 is built from 15 residues. The CDR3, as DNA: TGTGCCAGCAGCAAAGGGGCCGGGGACAGGGAAAAGCAGTACTTC. It is translated as CASSKGAGDREKQYF.

This chain joins TRBV29-1 and TRBJ1-1; weak D call: TRBD1 (6 bases). The V gene's germline CDR1 is SQVTM and CDR2 ANQGSEA. The CDR3 has 13 residues. V lost 0 bases and J lost 7, with 12 bases in between. CDR3 coding DNA: TGCAGCGTTGAAGAGGGGGGGGCCCGTGAAGCTTTCTTT. Protein product: CSVEEGGAREAFF.

The V call is TRBV19, the J call TRBJ2-2, with D possibly being TRBD1 or TRBD2 (5 bases each). V was cut by 6 bases and J by 0 bases, with 14 bases left in between. The germline V gene has CDR1 LNHDA and CDR2 SQIVND (reference sequence). CDR3 size: 16 residues. In nucleotides, the CDR3 is TGTGCCAGTAGCCAGGGCACTAGACCGAACACCGGGGAGCTGTTTTTT. It yields the protein CASSQGTRPNTGELFF.

Concerning this clone: The same CDR3 can be traced to other DNA sequences in this sample. The rearrangement uses TRBV2 and TRBJ1-2, with a weak D call TRBD1 (6 bases). With 2 bases removed from V and 5 bases from J, the gap between germline ends came to 6 bases. The CDR3 is 12 amino acids. Germline V lookup: CDR1 SNHLY, CDR2 FYNNEI. Here the CDR3 DNA reads TGTGCCAGCAGTGAACAGGGGTATGGCTACACCTTC. Its translation: CASSEQGYGYTF. Full variable domain (outside the CDR3, taken from reference TRBV2 and TRBJ1-2): EPEVTQTPSHQVTQMGQEVILRCVPISNHLYFYWYRQILGQKVEFLVSFYNNEISEKSEIFDDQFSVERPDGSNFTLKIRSTKLEDSAMYFCASSEQGYGYTFGSGTRLTVV.

The chain carries TRBV5-1 and TRBJ2-3; 7 bases line up with TRBD2. From germline, CDR1 is SGHRS and CDR2 YFSETQ. This CDR3 comprises 17 residues. Trimming at V came to 2 bases and at J to 3 bases, leaving 12 bases not matched to a gene. CDR3 sequence: CASSLTPGGGGTDTQYF. The CDR3 nucleotides are TGCGCCAGCAGCTTAACCCCTGGCGGGGGAGGAACAGATACGCAGTATTTT.

The CDR3 DNA is TGTGCCAGCAGCTTCGATTTCGCTAACTATGGCTACACCTTC. Its protein is CASSFDFANYGYTF. This chain uses TRBV7-2 with TRBJ1-2, with unresolved D. CDR3 length: 14 amino acids. The V end was cut by 3 bases, the J end by 0 bases, with 8 bases between. Per the germline V gene, CDR1 is SGHTA and CDR2 is FQGNSA.

V usage is TRBV29-1 and J usage is TRBJ2-5; tentatively, D is TRBD1 or TRBD2 (6 bases each). In germline, CDR1 is SQVTM, CDR2 ANQGSEA. The V end lost 5 bases, the J end lost 5 bases, and 15 bases lay between the germline ends. CDR3 length: 13 residues. CDR3 in DNA: TGCAGCGTTTCCGGGGGCCATGGGGAGACCCAGTACTTC. Amino acids: CSVSGGHGETQYF.

The chain couples TRBV21-1 to TRBJ1-1. TRBV21-1 is a documented pseudogene. This CDR3 region has 13 residues. The CDR3 spells CASSKGGNTEAFF. In nucleotides, the CDR3 is TGTGCCAGCAGCAAAGGAGGGAACACTGAAGCTTTCTTT.

This clone was detected once. The chain carries TRBV18 and TRBJ1-1; no clear D gene. The CDR3 is made up of 18 amino acids. Trimming removed 2 bases from V and 0 bases from J, with 19 bases in between. Germline V CDR1 and CDR2: KGHSH, LQKENI. The CDR3 sequence: CASSPIDGFYSMNTEAFF. CDR3 DNA: TGTGCCAGCTCACCAATCGATGGGTTTTATTCTATGAACACTGAAGCTTTCTTT.

The J gene is TRBJ2-1, the V gene TRBV9; D is undetermined. Germline V CDR1 and CDR2: SGDLS, YYNGEE. Between the trimmed V and J ends, which lost 0 bases and 0 bases, there was a span of 10 bases. The CDR3 is made up of 16 amino acids. Here the CDR3 DNA reads TGTGCCAGCAGCGTAGGTGGGCCAAGCTCCTACAATGAGCAGTTCTTC. Its protein product is CASSVGGPSSYNEQFF.

Here the CDR3 reads CASSQGPQGGEQFF. In DNA form, the CDR3 reads TGCGCCAGCAGCCAAGGGCCCCAGGGGGGTGAGCAGTTCTTC. V gene TRBV4-3 combines with J gene TRBJ2-1, with D tentatively TRBD1 (7 bases). Germline V gene sequence: CDR1 LGHNA, CDR2 YSLEER. V lost 1 base and J lost 9, with 13 bases in between. The CDR3 has 14 amino acids.